This is a list of T cell receptor beta chains from one sample in a study of T cells in Graves' hyperthyroidism and ophthalmopathy. In TCRdb, the multiplex PCR reads were re-called with MiXCR into one record per CDR3 protein. The sample lists almost 500,000 distinct CDR3 sequences, approximately 23% occurring once. The sequenced sample consisted of blood. The receptor source for this set is a woman in her 70s with Graves' ophthalmopathy. Each CDR3 is given with its conserved first and last residue. The order of the fields is CDR3 length, D gene, V gene, clone size, J gene, CDR3 protein, CDR3 DNA. D genes are given only for firm matches. Part of the rows lack a size; the others show once, few, many or a class for expanded clones.

len: 18; d_gene: NA; v_gene: TRBV12-5; abundance: many; j_gene: TRBJ1-5; CDR3aa: CASGLVLIEGLSNQPQHF; CDR3nt: TGTGCTAGTGGTTTGGTACTTATCGAAGGTCTGAGCAATCAGCCCCAGCATTTT
len: 12; d_gene: TRBD1; v_gene: TRBV28; abundance: few; j_gene: TRBJ1-2; CDR3aa: CATGQGGFGYTF; CDR3nt: TGTGCCACCGGACAGGGAGGATTCGGCTACACCTTC
len: 15; d_gene: NA; v_gene: TRBV15; abundance: NA; j_gene: TRBJ2-7; CDR3aa: CATSGTSYRGYEQYF; CDR3nt: TGTGCCACCAGTGGGACATCCTATCGGGGTTACGAGCAGTACTTC
len: 13; d_gene: NA; v_gene: TRBV2; abundance: many; j_gene: TRBJ2-7; CDR3aa: CASSEQGFYEQYF; CDR3nt: TGTGCCAGCAGTGAACAGGGGTTTTACGAGCAGTACTTC
len: 15; d_gene: TRBD2; v_gene: TRBV4-3; abundance: once; j_gene: TRBJ2-1; CDR3aa: CASSTGLAGVNEQFF; CDR3nt: TGCGCCAGCAGTACAGGACTAGCGGGAGTAAATGAGCAGTTCTTC
len: 14; d_gene: NA; v_gene: TRBV2; abundance: many; j_gene: TRBJ1-1; CDR3aa: CASSERGSFTEAFF; CDR3nt: TGTGCCAGCAGTGAACGGGGGTCGTTCACTGAAGCTTTCTTT
len: 16; d_gene: TRBD2; v_gene: TRBV20-1; abundance: once; j_gene: TRBJ2-1; CDR3aa: CSVPPLGAGTYNEQFF; CDR3nt: TGCAGTGTTCCCCCCCTTGGAGCGGGGACCTACAATGAGCAGTTCTTC
len: 16; d_gene: TRBD2; v_gene: TRBV20-1; abundance: NA; j_gene: TRBJ2-7; CDR3aa: CSAPRRLAVNPYEQYF; CDR3nt: TGCAGTGCTCCTCGGCGGCTAGCGGTAAACCCCTACGAGCAGTACTTC
len: 13; d_gene: NA; v_gene: TRBV7-9; abundance: few; j_gene: TRBJ1-5; CDR3aa: CASLALRSQPQHF; CDR3nt: TGTGCCAGCCTCGCCCTGCGTAGTCAGCCCCAGCATTTT
len: 15; d_gene: TRBD2; v_gene: TRBV12-3/TRBV12-4; abundance: many; j_gene: TRBJ2-1; CDR3aa: CASSLNSGIGNEQFF; CDR3nt: TGTGCCAGCAGTTTGAATAGCGGGATAGGGAATGAGCAGTTCTTC
len: 15; d_gene: NA; v_gene: TRBV15; abundance: NA; j_gene: TRBJ2-7; CDR3aa: CATSRPRDGTYEQYF; CDR3nt: TGTGCCACCAGCAGACCCCGGGACGGGACCTACGAGCAGTACTTC
len: 13; d_gene: NA; v_gene: TRBV2; abundance: many; j_gene: TRBJ2-7; CDR3aa: CASSVVTHYEQYF; CDR3nt: TGTGCCAGCAGTGTTGTTACCCATTACGAGCAGTACTTC
len: 14; d_gene: NA; v_gene: TRBV7-6; abundance: few; j_gene: TRBJ2-7; CDR3aa: CASSSGTYTYEQYF; CDR3nt: TGTGCCAGCAGCTCCGGGACTTACACCTACGAGCAGTACTTC
len: 16; d_gene: NA; v_gene: TRBV15; abundance: NA; j_gene: TRBJ2-5; CDR3aa: CATSRATGIAGETQYF; CDR3nt: TGTGCCACCAGCAGAGCTACAGGGATAGCGGGAGAGACCCAGTACTTC
len: 14; d_gene: TRBD2; v_gene: TRBV7-2; abundance: NA; j_gene: TRBJ2-7; CDR3aa: CASSLGGLAGRQYF; CDR3nt: TGTGCCAGCAGCTTAGGGGGACTAGCGGGAAGGCAGTACTTC
len: 15; d_gene: TRBD1; v_gene: TRBV30; abundance: NA; j_gene: TRBJ1-6; CDR3aa: CAWRLPGQGNSPLHF; CDR3nt: TGTGCCTGGAGATTACCCGGACAGGGCAATTCACCCCTCCACTTT
len: 14; d_gene: TRBD2; v_gene: TRBV6-2/TRBV6-3; abundance: NA; j_gene: TRBJ2-7; CDR3aa: CASSYGLAVYEQYF; CDR3nt: TGTGCCAGCAGTTACGGGCTAGCGGTTTACGAGCAGTACTTC
len: 11; d_gene: NA; v_gene: TRBV30; abundance: NA; j_gene: TRBJ2-3; CDR3aa: CAWSVMDTQYF; CDR3nt: TGTGCCTGGAGTGTAATGGATACGCAGTATTTT
len: 15; d_gene: NA; v_gene: TRBV5-1; abundance: NA; j_gene: TRBJ2-3; CDR3aa: CASNLQSRGTDTQYF; CDR3nt: TGCGCCAGCAACCTCCAGAGCCGCGGCACAGATACGCAGTATTTT
len: 15; d_gene: TRBD2; v_gene: TRBV20-1; abundance: NA; j_gene: TRBJ2-7; CDR3aa: CSARAGGGTTYEQYF; CDR3nt: TGCAGTGCTAGAGCTGGGGGGGGGACTACCTACGAGCAGTACTTC
len: 15; d_gene: TRBD1; v_gene: TRBV2; abundance: NA; j_gene: TRBJ1-6; CDR3aa: CASSAGTANNSPLHF; CDR3nt: TGTGCCAGCAGTGCCGGGACAGCGAATAATTCACCCCTCCACTTT
len: 13; d_gene: NA; v_gene: TRBV10-3; abundance: NA; j_gene: TRBJ2-1; CDR3aa: CAIPGARDNEQFF; CDR3nt: TGTGCCATCCCGGGAGCACGCGACAATGAGCAGTTCTTC
len: 16; d_gene: NA; v_gene: TRBV11-1; abundance: many; j_gene: TRBJ2-1; CDR3aa: CASSLISGPSYNEQFF; CDR3nt: TGTGCCAGCAGCTTGATAAGCGGGCCCTCCTACAATGAGCAGTTCTTC
len: 15; d_gene: TRBD1; v_gene: TRBV11-2; abundance: many; j_gene: TRBJ1-2; CDR3aa: CASSLGDRAGRGYTF; CDR3nt: TGTGCCAGCAGCTTAGGGGACAGGGCGGGTCGTGGCTACACCTTC
len: 14; d_gene: NA; v_gene: TRBV30; abundance: few; j_gene: TRBJ1-1; CDR3aa: CAWGPGRRNTEAFF; CDR3nt: TGTGCCTGGGGGCCGGGGCGAAGGAACACTGAAGCTTTCTTT
len: 15; d_gene: NA; v_gene: TRBV7-9; abundance: few; j_gene: TRBJ2-5; CDR3aa: CASSLEAGKVETQYF; CDR3nt: TGTGCCAGCAGCTTAGAGGCAGGGAAGGTGGAGACCCAGTACTTC
len: 14; d_gene: NA; v_gene: TRBV20-1; abundance: once; j_gene: TRBJ2-1; CDR3aa: CSARRLDSYNEKFF; CDR3nt: TGCAGTGCTAGAAGACTAGACTCCTACAATGAGAAGTTCTTC
len: 16; d_gene: TRBD2; v_gene: TRBV4-3; abundance: NA; j_gene: TRBJ2-1; CDR3aa: CASSHQYGREKNEQFF; CDR3nt: TGCGCCAGCAGCCACCAGTACGGGAGGGAGAAGAATGAGCAGTTCTTC
len: 17; d_gene: TRBD1; v_gene: TRBV6-1; abundance: many; j_gene: TRBJ2-5; CDR3aa: CASSLIGTGRGGETQYF; CDR3nt: TGTGCCAGCAGTCTAATCGGGACAGGGAGAGGTGGAGAGACCCAGTACTTC
len: 16; d_gene: TRBD2; v_gene: TRBV19; abundance: NA; j_gene: TRBJ2-7; CDR3aa: CASSITSGIGLNEQYF; CDR3nt: TGTGCCAGTAGTATCACTAGCGGGATAGGGCTCAACGAGCAGTACTTC
len: 13; d_gene: TRBD1; v_gene: TRBV29-1; abundance: few; j_gene: TRBJ2-3; CDR3aa: CSVARGREDTQYF; CDR3nt: TGCAGCGTTGCCAGGGGGCGTGAAGATACGCAGTATTTT
len: 15; d_gene: NA; v_gene: TRBV6-1; abundance: few; j_gene: TRBJ1-1; CDR3aa: CASSGKSTGNTEAFF; CDR3nt: TGTGCCAGCAGTGGAAAATCGACAGGGAACACTGAAGCTTTCTTT
len: 15; d_gene: TRBD2; v_gene: TRBV12-3/TRBV12-4; abundance: few; j_gene: TRBJ2-7; CDR3aa: CASSSSGRALYEQYF; CDR3nt: TGTGCCAGCAGTTCAAGCGGGAGGGCCCTCTACGAGCAGTACTTC
len: 15; d_gene: TRBD2; v_gene: TRBV3-1; abundance: few; j_gene: TRBJ2-7; CDR3aa: CASSGSGSRSYEQYF; CDR3nt: TGTGCCAGCAGCGGCAGCGGGAGTAGATCCTACGAGCAGTACTTC